These T cell receptor beta chains were read from a single sample in a study of cytomegalovirus exposure and HLA in healthy donors. Method: immunoSEQ multiplex PCR; TCRdb's copy keeps in-frame clones and lacks some. The sample carries some 190,000 clones, about nine tenths recorded once. Sequences were obtained from PBMCs. The receptors come from a man under 40 in good health and CMV-seropositive. The CDR3 runs from the conserved cysteine through the conserved F or W. The D gene is left open where the match is weak. Not all rows give a size; the values are once, few, many and, for expanded clones, a class.

v_gene	j_gene	abundance	d_gene	CDR3aa	CDR3nt
TRBV4-1	TRBJ2-5	-	TRBD1	CASSLTGVGETQYF	TGCGCCAGCAGCCTGACAGGGGTAGGAGAGACCCAGTACTTC
TRBV14	TRBJ2-3	once	-	CASSSSTSTDTQYF	TGTGCCAGCAGCTCTTCTACTAGCACAGATACGCAGTATTTT
TRBV28	TRBJ2-7	-	TRBD2	CASSNIMTWTSGSRYEQYF	TGTGCCAGCAGTAACATTATGACTTGGACTAGCGGGAGTAGGTACGAGCAGTACTTC
TRBV11-3	TRBJ1-1	-	-	CASSFGVGTEAFF	TGTGCCAGCAGCTTCGGGGTTGGGACTGAAGCTTTCTTT
TRBV11-2	TRBJ2-7	-	TRBD1	CASSFRDRVYEQYF	TGTGCCAGCAGCTTTCGGGACAGGGTCTACGAGCAGTACTTC
TRBV9	TRBJ2-7	-	-	CASSPNNSRVHEQYF	TGTGCCAGCAGTCCTAATAACAGCAGGGTCCACGAGCAGTACTTC
TRBV7-9	TRBJ1-1	-	-	CASSPAVRGLNTEAFF	TGTGCCAGCAGCCCGGCTGTGAGGGGCCTGAACACTGAAGCTTTCTTT
TRBV4-1	TRBJ1-2	-	-	CASSPLGGGYGYTF	TGCGCCAGCAGCCCCTTAGGGGGGGGCTATGGCTACACCTTC
TRBV7-6	TRBJ1-1	once	TRBD1	CASIGQGTEAFF	TGTGCCAGCATAGGACAGGGCACTGAAGCTTTCTTT
TRBV5-1	TRBJ2-7	-	-	CASSLSDEQYF	TGCGCCAGCAGCTTGAGTGACGAGCAGTACTTC
TRBV28	TRBJ2-2	-	-	CASSVPLGGHGELFF	TGTGCCAGCAGTGTACCCCTCGGGGGTCACGGGGAGCTGTTTTTT
TRBV9	TRBJ1-2	-	-	CASNIGANYGYTF	TGTGCCAGTAACATAGGCGCGAACTATGGCTACACCTTC
TRBV7-2	TRBJ1-2	few	TRBD1	CASSLLGGVNYGYTF	TGTGCCAGCAGCTTACTAGGGGGCGTGAACTATGGCTACACCTTC
TRBV9	TRBJ1-2	-	-	CASSPETGSLSSYTF	TGTGCCAGCAGCCCGGAGACAGGTTCGCTTTCGAGCTACACCTTC
TRBV4-3	TRBJ2-3	once	-	CASSQDKRRTDTQYF	TGCGCCAGCAGCCAAGATAAGCGGCGCACAGATACGCAGTATTTT
TRBV6-1	TRBJ2-2	-	TRBD1	CASKRGRDAGELFF	TGTGCCAGCAAAAGGGGGCGTGATGCCGGGGAGCTGTTTTTT
TRBV5-4	TRBJ2-5	-	TRBD2	CASSLAGGGETQYF	TGTGCCAGCAGCTTGGCGGGAGGCGGGGAGACCCAGTACTTC
TRBV5-1	TRBJ2-3	-	-	CASSFAGDTDTQYF	TGCGCCAGCAGCTTCGCCGGGGACACAGATACGCAGTATTTT
TRBV19	TRBJ1-2	-	-	CASSIRDYGYTF	TGTGCCAGTAGTATACGAGACTATGGCTACACCTTC
TRBV25-1	TRBJ2-7	-	-	CACGDSYEQYF	TGTGCCTGCGGGGACTCCTACGAGCAGTACTTC
TRBV10-3	TRBJ2-7	-	TRBD1	CAIQGAYEQYF	TGTGCCATTCAGGGGGCCTACGAGCAGTACTTC
TRBV19	TRBJ2-6	-	-	CASSTPFGTGANVLTF	TGTGCCAGTAGTACCCCCTTTGGCACCGGGGCCAACGTCCTGACTTTC
TRBV6-5	TRBJ2-3	-	-	CASRIEATDTQYF	TGTGCCAGCAGAATAGAGGCCACAGATACGCAGTATTTT
TRBV28	TRBJ2-7	-	-	CASSSFTTGTYEQYF	TGTGCCAGCAGTTCCTTCACAACAGGGACCTACGAGCAGTACTTC
TRBV14	TRBJ2-5	-	-	CASSKRGRETQYF	TGTGCCAGCAGCAAAAGGGGACGAGAGACCCAGTACTTC
TRBV11-3	TRBJ1-3	-	-	CASSLGQGIENTIYF	TGTGCCAGCAGCCTAGGGCAGGGAATCGAAAACACCATATATTTT
TRBV4-3	TRBJ1-5	few	-	CASSPTQNQPQHF	TGCGCCAGCAGCCCGACCCAAAATCAGCCCCAGCATTTT
TRBV6-1	TRBJ1-4	once	-	CASNAGRANEKLFF	TGTGCCAGCAATGCAGGGAGGGCTAATGAAAAACTGTTTTTT
TRBV27	TRBJ2-1	-	-	CASSHTWDEQFF	TGTGCCAGCAGCCATACCTGGGATGAGCAGTTCTTC
TRBV2	TRBJ2-1	-	-	CASSEFVVNEQFF	TGTGCCAGCAGTGAATTTGTAGTCAATGAGCAGTTCTTC
TRBV7-2	TRBJ2-5	-	-	CASSLGTGLRPGYF	TGTGCCAGCAGCTTAGGTACAGGGCTGAGACCCGGGTACTTC
TRBV7-8	TRBJ1-1	-	-	CASSAGRGFPEAFF	TGTGCCAGCAGCGCGGGACGAGGGTTCCCTGAAGCTTTCTTT
TRBV29-1	TRBJ2-7	-	TRBD1	CSASQGAAYEQYF	TGCAGCGCTTCACAGGGGGCAGCCTACGAGCAGTACTTC
TRBV28	TRBJ2-1	once	TRBD2	CASSSGRNEQFF	TGTGCCAGCAGTAGCGGGAGGAATGAGCAGTTCTTC
TRBV16	TRBJ1-2	-	-	CASSQPSPSGYTF	TGTGCCAGCAGCCAACCCTCGCCTTCTGGCTACACCTTC
TRBV9	TRBJ1-6	few	TRBD1	CASSGGTANSPLHF	TGTGCCAGCAGCGGAGGGACAGCTAATTCACCCCTCCACTTT
TRBV7-3	TRBJ2-2	-	-	CASSLVGFTGELFF	TGTGCCAGCAGCTTAGTAGGGTTCACCGGGGAGCTGTTTTTT
TRBV6-6	TRBJ2-3	-	-	CASRGAVTDTQYF	TGTGCCAGCAGGGGGGCAGTCACAGATACGCAGTATTTT
TRBV7-9	TRBJ1-5	-	-	CASSLEGGPNQPQHF	TGTGCCAGCAGCTTAGAAGGGGGGCCCAATCAGCCCCAGCATTTT
TRBV4-1	TRBJ2-2	few	-	CASSQGRDLIGELFF	TGCGCCAGCAGCCAGGGCCGGGACTTGATCGGGGAGCTGTTTTTT
TRBV12-5	TRBJ2-2	once	-	CASGFPGRTGNTGELFF	TGTGCTAGTGGTTTCCCAGGGAGGACAGGGAACACCGGGGAGCTGTTTTTT
TRBV6-5	TRBJ1-2	-	-	CASSQGGGYTF	TGTGCCAGCAGTCAGGGTGGTGGCTACACCTTC
TRBV2	TRBJ1-4	-	-	CASRTTSTNEKLFF	TGTGCCAGCAGGACGACTTCAACTAATGAAAAACTGTTTTTT